This T cell receptor (beta chain) emerged from a study of cytomegalovirus exposure and HLA in healthy donors. The wider study: In an earlier analysis, almost 120 million unique TCR beta sequences were found from 150 million to 200 million T cells.

This CDR3 region has 14 residues. Looked up from germline, CDR1 is LGHNA and CDR2 is YSLEER. Trimming at V came to 4 bases and at J to 7 bases, leaving 7 bases not matched to a gene. As for this clone: Its antigen remains unidentified.

Primers included in the PCR were 60 Vbeta and 13 Jbeta primers. Assay used: immunoSEQ multiplex PCR; TCRdb lists only in-frame clones, some missing. Of some 200,000 clones listed, 80% to 85% were seen once; the top ten hold roughly 6.7%. Whole-study findings and limits: Analysis performed later showed TCR beta chains linked to HLA being more clonally expanded than equally common others.

Sample: PBMCs. The chain recombines TRBV4-3 with TRBJ2-7; 10 nucleotides agree with TRBD2. This TCR was recovered from a man aged 40-50 years in good health and CMV-seropositive. As DNA, the CDR3 is TGCGCCAGCAGCCCGAATAGCGGGGGGTTGGAGCAGTACTTC. This sequence encodes CASSPNSGGLEQYF.